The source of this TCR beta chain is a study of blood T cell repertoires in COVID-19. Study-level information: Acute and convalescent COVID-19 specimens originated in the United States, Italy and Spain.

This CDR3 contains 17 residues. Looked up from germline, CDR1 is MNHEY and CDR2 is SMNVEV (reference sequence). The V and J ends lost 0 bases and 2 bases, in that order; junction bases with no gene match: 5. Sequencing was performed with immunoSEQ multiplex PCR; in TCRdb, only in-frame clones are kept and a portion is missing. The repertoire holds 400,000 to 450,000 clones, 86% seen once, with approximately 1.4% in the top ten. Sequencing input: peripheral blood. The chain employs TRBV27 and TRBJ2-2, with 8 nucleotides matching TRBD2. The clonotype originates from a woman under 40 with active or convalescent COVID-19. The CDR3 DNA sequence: TGTGCCAGCAGTTTATCGGTTAGCGGGGTCAACACCGGGGAGCTGTTTTTT. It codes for CASSLSVSGVNTGELFF.